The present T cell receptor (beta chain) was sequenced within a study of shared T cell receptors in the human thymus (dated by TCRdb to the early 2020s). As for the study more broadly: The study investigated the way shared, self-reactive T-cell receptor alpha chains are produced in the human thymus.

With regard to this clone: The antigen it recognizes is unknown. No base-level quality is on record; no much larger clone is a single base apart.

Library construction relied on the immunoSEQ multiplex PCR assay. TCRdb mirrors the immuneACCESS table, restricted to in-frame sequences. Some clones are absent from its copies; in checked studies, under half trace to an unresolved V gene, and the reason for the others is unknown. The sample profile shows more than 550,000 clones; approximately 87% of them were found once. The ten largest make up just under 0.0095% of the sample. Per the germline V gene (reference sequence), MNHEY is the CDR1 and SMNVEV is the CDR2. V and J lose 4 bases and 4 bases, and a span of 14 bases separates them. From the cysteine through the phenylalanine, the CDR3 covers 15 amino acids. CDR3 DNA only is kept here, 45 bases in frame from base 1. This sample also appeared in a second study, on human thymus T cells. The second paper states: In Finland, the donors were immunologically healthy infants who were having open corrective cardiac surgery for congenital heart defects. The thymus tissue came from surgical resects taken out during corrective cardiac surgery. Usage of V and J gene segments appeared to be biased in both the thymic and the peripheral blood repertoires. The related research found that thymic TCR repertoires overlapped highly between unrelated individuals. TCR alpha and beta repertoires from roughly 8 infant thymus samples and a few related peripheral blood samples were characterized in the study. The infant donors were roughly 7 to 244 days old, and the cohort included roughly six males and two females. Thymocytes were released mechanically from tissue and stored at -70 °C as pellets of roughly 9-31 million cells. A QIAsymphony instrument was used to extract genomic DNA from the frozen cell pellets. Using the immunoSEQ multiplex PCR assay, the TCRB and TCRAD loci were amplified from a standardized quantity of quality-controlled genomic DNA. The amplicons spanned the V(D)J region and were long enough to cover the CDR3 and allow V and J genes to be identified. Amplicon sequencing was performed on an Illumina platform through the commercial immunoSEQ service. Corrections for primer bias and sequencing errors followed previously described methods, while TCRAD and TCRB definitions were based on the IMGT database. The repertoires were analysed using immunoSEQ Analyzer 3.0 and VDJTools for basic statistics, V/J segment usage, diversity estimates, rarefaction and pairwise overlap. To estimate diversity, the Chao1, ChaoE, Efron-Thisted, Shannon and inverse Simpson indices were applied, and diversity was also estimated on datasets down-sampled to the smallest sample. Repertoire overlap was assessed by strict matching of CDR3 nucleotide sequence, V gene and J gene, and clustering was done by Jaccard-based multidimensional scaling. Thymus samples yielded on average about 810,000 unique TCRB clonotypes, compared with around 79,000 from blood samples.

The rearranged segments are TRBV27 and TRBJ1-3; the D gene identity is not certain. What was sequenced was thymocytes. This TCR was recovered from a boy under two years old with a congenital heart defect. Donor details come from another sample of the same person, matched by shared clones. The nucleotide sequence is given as TGTGCCAGCAGTTATCGGGAAGGAGGAGGAAACACCATATATTTT. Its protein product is CASSYREGGGNTIYF.